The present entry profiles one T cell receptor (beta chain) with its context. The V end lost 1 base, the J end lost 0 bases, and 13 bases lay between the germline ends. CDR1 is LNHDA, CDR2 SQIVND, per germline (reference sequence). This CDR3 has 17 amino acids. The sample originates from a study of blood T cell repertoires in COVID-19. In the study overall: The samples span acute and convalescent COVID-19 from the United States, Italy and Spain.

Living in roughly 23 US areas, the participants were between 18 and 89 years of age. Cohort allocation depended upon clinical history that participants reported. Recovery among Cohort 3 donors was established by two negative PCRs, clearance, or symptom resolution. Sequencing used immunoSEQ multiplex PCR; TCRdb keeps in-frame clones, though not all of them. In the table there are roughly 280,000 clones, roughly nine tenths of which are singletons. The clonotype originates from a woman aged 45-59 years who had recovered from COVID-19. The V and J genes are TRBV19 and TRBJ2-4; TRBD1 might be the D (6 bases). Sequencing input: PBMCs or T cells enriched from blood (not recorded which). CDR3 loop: CASSIVTGQIAKNIQYF. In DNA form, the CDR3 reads TGTGCCAGTAGTATAGTGACAGGCCAAATAGCCAAAAACATTCAGTACTTC.